This TCR beta chain was identified during a study of naive and memory T cell subsets. A note on this clonotype: Its antigen is as yet unknown.

CDR1 SGHTA and CDR2 FQGNSA come from the germline V gene. Trimming left V 5 bases short and J 1 base short, with 8 bases between. CDR3 length: 13 amino acids. Four subsets defined by CD45RA and CD27 were sorted after CD3, CD4, CD8 and live/dead staining. Two oligonucleotides, mixed equimolar, formed the beta constant-region primer covering TRBC1 and TRBC2. Four rounds of PCR amplified the ligated cDNA using nested alpha and beta constant-region primers plus SP2. The cDNA 3' end received a ligated single-stranded oligonucleotide carrying the SP2 primer and a 12-nucleotide UMI. TCRdb recomputed calls from the UMI-ligation and nested PCR reads with MiXCR, one row per CDR3 protein. The sample records 140,000 to 150,000 distinct CDR3 sequences, roughly 23% being singletons. Study observations and caveats: Gini index rose across naive, CM, EM and EMRA in CD4 and CD8. Especially in CD8 cells, naive repertoires contained a few larger clonotypes, possibly CD45RA-re-expressing memory cells.

The V and J genes are TRBV7-2 and TRBJ1-1, with D tentatively TRBD1 (5 bases). The receptor was isolated from a human donor in good health. The sequenced sample was naive CD4+ T cells from blood. The CDR3: CASSQQENTEAFF. For the CDR3, the DNA is TGTGCCAGCAGCCAACAGGAGAACACTGAAGCTTTCTTT.